These T cell receptor beta chains were read from a single sample in a study of blood T cells in healthy people across ages. TCRdb itself ran the 5' RACE reads through MiXCR, one entry per CDR3 protein. The data contain about 1.7 million distinct CDR3 sequences, approximately 28% of them singletons. The sample was blood. The receptors stem from a woman aged 25 to 39 in good health. Each CDR3 is given without its conserved first and last residue.

TRBJ2-5,TRBV11-1,ASSPAGLAVQETQY
TRBJ1-4,TRBV12-3/TRBV12-4,ASSAQGDEKLF
TRBJ2-1,TRBV12-3/TRBV12-4,ASSLNRVYNEQF
TRBJ2-7,TRBV28,ASVAGRYEQY
TRBJ2-1,TRBV12-3/TRBV12-4,ASGTRASSYNEQF
TRBJ1-4,TRBV7-9,ASSLAGGVEKLF
TRBJ1-5,TRBV7-6,ASSTNRGESNQPQH
TRBJ2-7,TRBV7-9,ASSNGTPGSYEQY
TRBJ2-1,TRBV12-3/TRBV12-4,ASRITGLYEQF
TRBJ1-1,TRBV11-2,ASSLLSPTEAF
TRBJ1-2,TRBV18,ASSTREGINGYT
TRBJ2-7,TRBV4-3,ASSQDEGSEQY